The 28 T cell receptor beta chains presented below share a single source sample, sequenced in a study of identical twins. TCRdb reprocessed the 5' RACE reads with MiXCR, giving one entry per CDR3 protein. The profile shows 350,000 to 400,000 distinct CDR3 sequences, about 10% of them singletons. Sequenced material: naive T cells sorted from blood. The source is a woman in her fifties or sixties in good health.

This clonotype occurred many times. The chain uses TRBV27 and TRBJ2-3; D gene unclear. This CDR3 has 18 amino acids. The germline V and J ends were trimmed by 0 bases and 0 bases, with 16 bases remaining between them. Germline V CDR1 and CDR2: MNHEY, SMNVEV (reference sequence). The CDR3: CASSLSSPTATSTDTQYF. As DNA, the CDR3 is TGTGCCAGCAGTTTATCATCCCCCACAGCAACTAGCACAGATACGCAGTATTTT.

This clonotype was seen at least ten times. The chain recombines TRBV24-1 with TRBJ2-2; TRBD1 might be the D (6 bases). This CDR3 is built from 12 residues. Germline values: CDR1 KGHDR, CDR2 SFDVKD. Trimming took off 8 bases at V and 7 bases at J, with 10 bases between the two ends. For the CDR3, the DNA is TGTGCCACCACAGGGGAGAACGGGGAGCTGTTTTTT. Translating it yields CATTGENGELFF.

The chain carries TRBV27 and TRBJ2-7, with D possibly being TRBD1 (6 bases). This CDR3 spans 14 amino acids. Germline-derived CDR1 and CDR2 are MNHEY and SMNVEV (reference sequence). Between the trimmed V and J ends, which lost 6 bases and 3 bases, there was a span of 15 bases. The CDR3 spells CASRKGDTRYEQYV. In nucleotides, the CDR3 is TGTGCCAGCAGGAAGGGGGACACCCGCTACGAGCAGTACGTC.

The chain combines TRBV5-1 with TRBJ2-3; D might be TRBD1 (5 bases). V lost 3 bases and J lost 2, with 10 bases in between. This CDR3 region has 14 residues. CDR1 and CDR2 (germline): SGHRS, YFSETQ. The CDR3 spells CASSSQETTDTQYF. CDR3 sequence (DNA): TGCGCCAGCAGCTCACAGGAGACCACAGATACGCAGTATTTT.

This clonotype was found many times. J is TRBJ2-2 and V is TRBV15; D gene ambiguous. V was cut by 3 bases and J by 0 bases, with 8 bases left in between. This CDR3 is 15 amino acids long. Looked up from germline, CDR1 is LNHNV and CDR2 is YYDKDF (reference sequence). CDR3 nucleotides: TGTGCCACCAGCAGCGGTGGGGCGAACACCGGGGAGCTGTTTTTT. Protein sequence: CATSSGGANTGELFF. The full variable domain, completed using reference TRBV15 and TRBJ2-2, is DAMVIQNPRYQVTQFGKPVTLSCSQTLNHNVMYWYQQKSSQAPKLLFHYYDKDFNNEADTPDNFQSRRPNTSFCFLDIRSPGLGDTAMYLCATSSGGANTGELFFGEGSRLTVL.

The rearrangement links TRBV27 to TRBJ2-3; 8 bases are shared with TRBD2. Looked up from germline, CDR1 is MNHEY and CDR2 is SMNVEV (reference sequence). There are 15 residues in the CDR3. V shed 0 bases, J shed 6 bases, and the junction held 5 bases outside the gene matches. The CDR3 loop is CASSLSSGNPDTQYF. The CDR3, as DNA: TGTGCCAGCAGTTTATCTAGCGGGAATCCGGATACGCAGTATTTT.

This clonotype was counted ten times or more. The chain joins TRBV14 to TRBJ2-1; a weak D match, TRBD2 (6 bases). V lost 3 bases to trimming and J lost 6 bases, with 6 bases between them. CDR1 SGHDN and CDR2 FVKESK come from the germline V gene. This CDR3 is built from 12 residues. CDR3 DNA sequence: TGTGCCAGCAGCCATAGCGGCAATGAGCAGTTCTTC. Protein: CASSHSGNEQFF.

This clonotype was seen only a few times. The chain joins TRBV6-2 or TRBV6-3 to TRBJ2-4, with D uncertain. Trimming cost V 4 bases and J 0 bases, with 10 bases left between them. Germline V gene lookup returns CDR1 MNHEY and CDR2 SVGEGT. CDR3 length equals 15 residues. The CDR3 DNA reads TGTGCCAGCAGTTTTGGTAATTTAGCCAAAAACATTCAGTACTTC. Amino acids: CASSFGNLAKNIQYF.

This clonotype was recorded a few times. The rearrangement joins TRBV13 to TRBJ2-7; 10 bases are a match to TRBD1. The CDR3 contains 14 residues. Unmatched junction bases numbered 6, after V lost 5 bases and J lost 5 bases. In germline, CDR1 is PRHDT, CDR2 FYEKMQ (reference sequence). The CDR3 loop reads CASSLGQGGHEQYV. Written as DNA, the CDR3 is TGTGCCAGCAGCCTCGGACAGGGGGGACACGAGCAGTACGTC.

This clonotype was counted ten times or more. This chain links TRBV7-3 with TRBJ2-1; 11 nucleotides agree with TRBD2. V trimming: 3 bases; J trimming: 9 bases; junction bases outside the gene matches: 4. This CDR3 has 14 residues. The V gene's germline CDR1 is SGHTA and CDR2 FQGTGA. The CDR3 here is CASSLIGLAGEQFF. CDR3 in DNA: TGTGCCAGCAGCTTGATAGGACTAGCGGGTGAGCAGTTCTTC.

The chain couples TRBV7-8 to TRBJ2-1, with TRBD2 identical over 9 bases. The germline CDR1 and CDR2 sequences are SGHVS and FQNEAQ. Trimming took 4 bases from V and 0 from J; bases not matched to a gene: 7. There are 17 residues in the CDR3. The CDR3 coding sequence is TGTGCCAGCAGCTCGTGGACTAGCGCTAGCTCCTACAATGAGCAGTTCTTC. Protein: CASSSWTSASSYNEQFF.

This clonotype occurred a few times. CDR3 in amino acids: CASGLRPITYEQYF. The CDR3 DNA follows: TGTGCTAGTGGTTTGCGGCCTATTACCTACGAGCAGTACTTC. V gene TRBV12-5 combines with J gene TRBJ2-7; D ambiguous. The CDR3 totals 14 residues. V was cut by 2 bases and J by 2 bases, with 10 bases left in between. Germline lookup yields CDR1 LGHNT and CDR2 FRNRAP.

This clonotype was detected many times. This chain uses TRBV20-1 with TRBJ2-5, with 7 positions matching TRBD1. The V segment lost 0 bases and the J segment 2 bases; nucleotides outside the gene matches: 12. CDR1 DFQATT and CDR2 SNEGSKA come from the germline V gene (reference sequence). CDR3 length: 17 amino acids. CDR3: CSARDLREGRGQETQYF. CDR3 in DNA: TGCAGTGCTAGAGATCTTAGGGAAGGCAGGGGGCAAGAGACCCAGTACTTC.

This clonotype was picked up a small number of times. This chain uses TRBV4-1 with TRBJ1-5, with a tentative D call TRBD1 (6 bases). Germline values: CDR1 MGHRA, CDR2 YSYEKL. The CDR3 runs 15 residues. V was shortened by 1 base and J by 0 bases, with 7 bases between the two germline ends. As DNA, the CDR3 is TGCGCCAGCAGCCAAGGACAGGATAGCAATCAGCCCCAGCATTTT. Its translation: CASSQGQDSNQPQHF.

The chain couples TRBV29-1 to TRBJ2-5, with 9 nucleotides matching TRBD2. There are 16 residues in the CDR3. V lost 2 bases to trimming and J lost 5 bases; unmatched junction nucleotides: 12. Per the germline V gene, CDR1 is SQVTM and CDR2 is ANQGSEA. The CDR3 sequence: CSVEWWREGGQETQYF. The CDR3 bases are TGCAGCGTTGAATGGTGGCGGGAGGGCGGTCAGGAGACCCAGTACTTC.

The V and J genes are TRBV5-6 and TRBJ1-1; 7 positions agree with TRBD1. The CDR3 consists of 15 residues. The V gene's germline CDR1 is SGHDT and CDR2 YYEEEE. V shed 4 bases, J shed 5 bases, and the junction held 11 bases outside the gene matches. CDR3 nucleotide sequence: TGTGCCAGCAGCCCCGACAGGACAGGTCTTACTGAAGCTTTCTTT. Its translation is CASSPDRTGLTEAFF.

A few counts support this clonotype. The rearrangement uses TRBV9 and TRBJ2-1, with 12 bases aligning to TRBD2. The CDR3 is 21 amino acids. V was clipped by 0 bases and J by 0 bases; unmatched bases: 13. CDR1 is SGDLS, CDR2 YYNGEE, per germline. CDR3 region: CASSVEMKGLAGPSSYNEQFF. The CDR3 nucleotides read TGTGCCAGCAGCGTAGAGATGAAGGGACTAGCGGGCCCGAGCTCCTACAATGAGCAGTTCTTC. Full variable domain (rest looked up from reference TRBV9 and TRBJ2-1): DSGVTQTPKHLITATGQRVTLRCSPRSGDLSVYWYQQSLDQGLQFLIQYYNGEERAKGNILERFSAQQFPDLHSELNLSSLELGDSALYFCASSVEMKGLAGPSSYNEQFFGPGTRLTVL.

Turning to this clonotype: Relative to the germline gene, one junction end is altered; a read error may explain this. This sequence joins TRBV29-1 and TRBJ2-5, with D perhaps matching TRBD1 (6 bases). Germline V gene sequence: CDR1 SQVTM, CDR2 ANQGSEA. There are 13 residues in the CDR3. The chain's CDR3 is CSGGEASKETQYF. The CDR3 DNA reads TGTAGTGGGGGCGAGGCGTCTAAAGAGACCCAGTACTTC.

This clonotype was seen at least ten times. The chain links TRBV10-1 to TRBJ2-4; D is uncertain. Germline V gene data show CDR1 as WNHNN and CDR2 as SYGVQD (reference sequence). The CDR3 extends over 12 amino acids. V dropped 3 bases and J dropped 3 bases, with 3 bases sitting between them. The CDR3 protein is CASSDVKNIQYF. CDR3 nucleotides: TGCGCCAGCAGTGATGTCAAAAACATTCAGTACTTC.

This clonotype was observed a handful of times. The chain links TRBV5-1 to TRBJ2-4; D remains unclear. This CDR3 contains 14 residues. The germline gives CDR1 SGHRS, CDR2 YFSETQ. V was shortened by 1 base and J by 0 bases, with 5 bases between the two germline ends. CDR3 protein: CASSLNLAKNIQYF. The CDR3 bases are TGCGCCAGCAGCTTGAACCTAGCCAAAAACATTCAGTACTTC.

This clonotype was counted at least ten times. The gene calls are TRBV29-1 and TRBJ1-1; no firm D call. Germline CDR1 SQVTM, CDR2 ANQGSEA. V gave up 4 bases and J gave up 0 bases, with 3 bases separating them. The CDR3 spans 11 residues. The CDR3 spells CSVAMNTEAFF. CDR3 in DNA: TGCAGCGTTGCCATGAACACTGAAGCTTTCTTT.

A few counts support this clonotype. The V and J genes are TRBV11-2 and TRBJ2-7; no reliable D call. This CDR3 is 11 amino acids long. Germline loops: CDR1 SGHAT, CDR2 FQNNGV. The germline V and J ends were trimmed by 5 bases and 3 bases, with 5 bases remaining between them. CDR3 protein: CASSTNYEQYV. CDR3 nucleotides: TGTGCCAGCAGCACCAACTACGAGCAGTACGTC.

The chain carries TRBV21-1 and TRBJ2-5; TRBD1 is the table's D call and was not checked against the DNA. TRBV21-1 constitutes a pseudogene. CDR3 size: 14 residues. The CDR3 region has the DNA TGTGCCAGCAGCAAGTCGGCCAGGGAAGAGACCCAGTACTTC. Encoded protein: CASSKSAREETQYF.

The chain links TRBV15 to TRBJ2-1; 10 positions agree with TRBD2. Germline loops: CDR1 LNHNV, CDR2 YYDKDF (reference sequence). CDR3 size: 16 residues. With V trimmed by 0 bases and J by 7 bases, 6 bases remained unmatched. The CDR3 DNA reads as TGTGCCACCAGCAGAGAAGCGGGAGGGAAGGTAAATGAGCAGTTCTTC. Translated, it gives CATSREAGGKVNEQFF.

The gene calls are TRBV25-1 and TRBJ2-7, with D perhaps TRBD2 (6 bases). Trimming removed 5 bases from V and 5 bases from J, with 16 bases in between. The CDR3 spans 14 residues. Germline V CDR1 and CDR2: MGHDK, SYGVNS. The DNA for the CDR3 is TGTGCCAGCAGTCCGGGACTTCACGCCCACGAGCAGTACTTC. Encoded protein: CASSPGLHAHEQYF.

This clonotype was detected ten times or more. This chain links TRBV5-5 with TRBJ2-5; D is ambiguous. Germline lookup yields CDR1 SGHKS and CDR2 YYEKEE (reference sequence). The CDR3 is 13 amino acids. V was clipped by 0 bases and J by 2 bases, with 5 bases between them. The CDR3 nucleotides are TGTGCCAGCAGCTTGGAAGGGCAAGAGACCCAGTACTTC. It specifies CASSLEGQETQYF.

In nucleotides, the CDR3 is TGTGCCAGCAGTGAGAACAGGCGCCGCACAGATACGCAGTATTTT. Amino acids: CASSENRRRTDTQYF. The V gene is TRBV25-1, the J gene TRBJ2-3; possible D gene TRBD1, 5 bases. V was clipped by 3 bases and J by 1 base, with 11 bases between them. The CDR3 is 15 residues long. Germline values: CDR1 MGHDK, CDR2 SYGVNS.

The CDR3 DNA reads TGCGCCAGCAGCTTACTGCAGGGGCGAAGCTATGGCTACACCTTC. Protein: CASSLLQGRSYGYTF. The J gene is TRBJ1-2, the V gene TRBV5-1; D is perhaps TRBD1 (6 bases). Germline V gene sequence: CDR1 SGHRS, CDR2 YFSETQ. The V and J ends lost 2 bases and 4 bases respectively, with 15 bases between them. This CDR3 has 15 residues.